Shown below are 15 T cell receptor beta chains from a single sample sequenced in a study of T cell responses to AZD1222 COVID-19 vaccine (dated by TCRdb to the early 2020s). The library was produced with the immunoSEQ multiplex PCR assay. In TCRdb, the immuneACCESS table is reduced to in-frame sequences with V and J assigned. These tables do not hold every clone; where another copy was compared, an unresolved V gene accounts for under half, and the others remain unexplained. The sample data list about 120,000 clones, and 85% to 95% of these were observed just once. The ten largest clones take up 5% of the sample. This specimen's time point label, per the study, means: about 28 days (+/-7) after the second vaccine dose. Sequencing used peripheral blood, obtained 28 days after the second AZD1222 dose. All receptors come from an adult who received the AZD1222 COVID-19 vaccine.

This chain connects TRBV5-4 to TRBJ2-1; 7 bases line up with TRBD1. Unmatched junction bases numbered 6, after V lost 0 bases and J lost 6 bases. Germline values: CDR1 SGHNT, CDR2 YYREEE (reference sequence). The CDR3 loop spans 15 amino acids. The CDR3 reads CASSLGQGPRNEQFF. The DNA of the CDR3 is TGTGCCAGCAGCTTGGGACAGGGACCCCGCAATGAGCAGTTCTTC.

J is TRBJ1-1 and V is TRBV12-3 or TRBV12-4; D not resolved. CDR3 length equals 13 residues. Trimming took 3 bases from V and 1 from J, leaving 6 bases between them. For the CDR3, the DNA is TGTGCCAGCAGTTTGGTCCAGAACACTGAAGCTTTCTTT. Its translation: CASSLVQNTEAFF.

The gene calls are TRBV6-2 or TRBV6-3 and TRBJ2-5, with a tentative D call TRBD2 (6 bases). Per germline, CDR1 MNHEY and CDR2 SVGEGT. The CDR3 extends over 16 amino acids. The germline V and J ends were trimmed by 2 bases and 5 bases, with 18 bases remaining between them. CDR3 in DNA: TGTGCCAGCAGTTACGGTTGGGGACTTCCCAAGGAGACCCAGTACTTC. Translation gives CASSYGWGLPKETQYF.

The V gene is TRBV13, the J gene TRBJ2-1, with D perhaps TRBD2 (6 bases). The CDR3 length is 15 residues. V lost 5 bases and J lost 0, with 11 bases in between. The germline V gene has CDR1 PRHDT and CDR2 FYEKMQ (reference sequence). The CDR3 sequence is CASSAGGYSYNEQFF. In DNA form, the CDR3 reads TGTGCCAGCAGCGCCGGGGGTTACTCCTACAATGAGCAGTTCTTC.

The genes are TRBV7-6 and TRBJ1-1; 8 bases agree with TRBD1. The length of the CDR3 is 18 residues. Germline V gene data show CDR1 as SGHVS and CDR2 as FNYEAQ. V lost 1 base and J lost 4; bases outside the gene matches: 14. The CDR3 DNA reads TGTGCCAGCAGCTTAGACCCACCTGGACAGGGTCGAGGCACTGAAGCTTTCTTT. It translates to CASSLDPPGQGRGTEAFF.

The chain has TRBV11-3 and TRBJ1-1; tentatively, D is TRBD1 (5 bases). The CDR3 has 13 residues. V gave up 5 bases and J gave up 3 bases, with 10 bases separating them. Germline CDR1 and CDR2: SGHNT and YENEEA. Written as DNA, the CDR3 is TGTGCCAGCAGCGGAGGGGAGGACACTGAAGCTTTCTTT. The encoded protein is CASSGGEDTEAFF.

The chain couples TRBV7-6 to TRBJ2-1; 14 nucleotides line up with TRBD2. Germline CDR1 reads SGHVS; CDR2 reads FNYEAQ. Trimming removed 0 bases from V and 5 bases from J; junction bases left unmatched: 3. This CDR3 is built from 17 residues. The CDR3 spells CASSLAQGLAGDNEQFF. The CDR3 nucleotides read TGTGCCAGCAGCTTAGCGCAGGGACTAGCGGGGGACAATGAGCAGTTCTTC.

V and J are TRBV5-1 and TRBJ1-1; 7 bases map to TRBD1. Germline CDR1 is SGHRS and CDR2 is YFSETQ. The CDR3 spans 15 residues. The V segment lost 4 bases and the J segment 8 bases; nucleotides outside the gene matches: 14. The CDR3 loop reads CASSTGNTGQPEAFF. The DNA of the CDR3 is TGCGCCAGCAGCACTGGAAATACGGGACAGCCAGAAGCTTTCTTT. Full variable domain (missing parts from reference TRBV5-1 and TRBJ1-1): KAGVTQTPRYLIKTRGQQVTLSCSPISGHRSVSWYQQTPGQGLQFLFEYFSETQRNKGNFPGRFSGRQFSNSRSEMNVSTLELGDSALYLCASSTGNTGQPEAFFGQGTRLTVV.

The V gene is TRBV4-2, the J gene TRBJ2-1; D possibly matches TRBD1 or TRBD2 (9 bases each). The CDR3 runs to 21 residues. With 4 bases removed from V and 9 bases from J, the gap between germline ends came to 37 bases. Germline loops: CDR1 LGHNA, CDR2 YNFKEQ. The CDR3 region is CASSRGPGQGFTSGPSGEQFF. CDR3 bases: TGTGCCAGCAGCCGAGGGCCGGGACAGGGTTTCACTAGCGGGCCTTCTGGTGAGCAGTTCTTC.

This chain links TRBV30 with TRBJ1-1, with TRBD1 as a possible D gene (5 bases). The CDR3 contains 16 residues. Germline V lookup: CDR1 GTSNPN, CDR2 SVGIG (reference sequence). V dropped 4 bases and J dropped 1 base, with 19 bases sitting between them. CDR3 sequence (DNA): TGTGCCTGGACAAAATGGGGGTGGGGCAGGAACACTGAAGCTTTCTTT. This sequence encodes CAWTKWGWGRNTEAFF.

The gene calls are TRBV27 and TRBJ1-5; D gene uncertain. V was shortened by 3 bases and J by 2 bases, with 5 bases between the two germline ends. There are 13 residues in the CDR3. In germline, CDR1 is MNHEY, CDR2 SMNVEV (reference sequence). The CDR3 loop is CASSLDRNQPQHF. Here the CDR3 DNA reads TGTGCCAGCAGTTTGGATCGCAATCAGCCCCAGCATTTT.

V is TRBV5-1 and J is TRBJ1-1, with D perhaps TRBD1 (5 bases). Between the trimmed V and J ends, which lost 6 bases and 0 bases, there was a span of 12 bases. Germline V CDR1 and CDR2: SGHRS, YFSETQ. The CDR3 loop spans 14 amino acids. The CDR3 reads CASKGSLMNTEAFF. As DNA, the CDR3 is TGCGCCAGCAAGGGGTCCCTCATGAACACTGAAGCTTTCTTT.

The genes are TRBV5-1 and TRBJ2-3; 12 bases align to TRBD2. The ends lost 5 bases at V and 6 bases at J; junction bases unmatched: 10. Germline CDR1 reads SGHRS; CDR2 reads YFSETQ. The CDR3 runs 16 residues. The chain's CDR3 is CASRPTSGGPSDTQYF. CDR3 DNA sequence: TGCGCCAGCAGACCCACTAGCGGGGGGCCCTCCGATACGCAGTATTTT.

In nucleotides, the CDR3 is TGTGCCAGCAGTTTAAGTATTCCGGGTTTGGTCACTGAAGCTTTCTTT. Its protein product is CASSLSIPGLVTEAFF. The chain links TRBV27 to TRBJ1-1; D uncertain. The CDR3 spans 16 residues. In germline, CDR1 is MNHEY, CDR2 SMNVEV (reference sequence). V lost 2 bases, J lost 4 bases, and 17 bases lay in between.

The chain joins TRBV5-1 to TRBJ2-5; TRBD2 matches 11 bases. Germline lookup yields CDR1 SGHRS and CDR2 YFSETQ. Germline trimming cut 5 bases from V and 5 bases from J; bases unmatched to any gene: 8. This CDR3 spans 15 amino acids. The CDR3 loop reads CASSSGRALGETQYF. CDR3 nucleotide sequence: TGCGCCAGCAGTAGCGGGAGGGCCCTCGGGGAGACCCAGTACTTC.